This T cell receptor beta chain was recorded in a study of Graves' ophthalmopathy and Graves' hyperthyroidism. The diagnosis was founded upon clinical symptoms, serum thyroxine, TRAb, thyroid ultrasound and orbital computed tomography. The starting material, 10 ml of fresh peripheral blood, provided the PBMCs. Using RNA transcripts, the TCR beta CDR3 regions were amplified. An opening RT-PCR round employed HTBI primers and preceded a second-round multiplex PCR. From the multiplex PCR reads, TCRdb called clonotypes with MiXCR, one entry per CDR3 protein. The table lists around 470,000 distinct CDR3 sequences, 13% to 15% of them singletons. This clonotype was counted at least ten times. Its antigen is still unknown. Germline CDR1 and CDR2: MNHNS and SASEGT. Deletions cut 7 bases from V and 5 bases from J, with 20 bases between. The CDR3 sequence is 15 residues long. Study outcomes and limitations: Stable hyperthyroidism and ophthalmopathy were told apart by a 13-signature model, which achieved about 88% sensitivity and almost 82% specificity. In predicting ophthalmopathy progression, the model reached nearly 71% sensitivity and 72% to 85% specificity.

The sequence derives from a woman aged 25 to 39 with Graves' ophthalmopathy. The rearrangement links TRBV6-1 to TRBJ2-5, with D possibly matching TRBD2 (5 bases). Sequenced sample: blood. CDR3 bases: TGTGCCAGCAAGGTGACTCCGGGAACGGGGGAGACCCAGTACTTC. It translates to CASKVTPGTGETQYF.